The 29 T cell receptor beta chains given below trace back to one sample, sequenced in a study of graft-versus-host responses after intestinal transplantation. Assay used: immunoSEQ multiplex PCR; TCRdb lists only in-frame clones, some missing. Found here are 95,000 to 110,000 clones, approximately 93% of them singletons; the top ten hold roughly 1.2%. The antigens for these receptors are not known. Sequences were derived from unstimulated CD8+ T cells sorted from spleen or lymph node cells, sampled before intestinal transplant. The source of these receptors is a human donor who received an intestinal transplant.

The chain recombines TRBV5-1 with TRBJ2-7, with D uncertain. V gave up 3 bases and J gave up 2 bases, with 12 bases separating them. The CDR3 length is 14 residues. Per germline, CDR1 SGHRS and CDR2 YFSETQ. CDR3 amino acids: CASSSETSTYEQYF. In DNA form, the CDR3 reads TGCGCCAGCAGCTCCGAAACATCAACCTACGAGCAGTACTTC.

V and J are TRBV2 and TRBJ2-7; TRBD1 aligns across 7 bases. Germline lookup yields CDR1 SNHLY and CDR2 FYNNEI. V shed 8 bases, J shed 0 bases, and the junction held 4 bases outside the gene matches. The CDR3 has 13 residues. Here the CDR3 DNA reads TGTGCCAGCTGGGACAGCGACTCCTACGAGCAGTACTTC. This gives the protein CASWDSDSYEQYF. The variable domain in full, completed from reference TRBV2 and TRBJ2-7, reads EPEVTQTPSHQVTQMGQEVILRCVPISNHLYFYWYRQILGQKVEFLVSFYNNEISEKSEIFDDQFSVERPDGSNFTLKIRSTKLEDSAMYFCASWDSDSYEQYFGPGTRLTVT.

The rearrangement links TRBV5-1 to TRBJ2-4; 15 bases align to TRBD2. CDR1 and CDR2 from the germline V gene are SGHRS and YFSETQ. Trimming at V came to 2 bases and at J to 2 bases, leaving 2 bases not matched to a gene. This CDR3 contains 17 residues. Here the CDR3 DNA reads TGCGCCAGCAGCTTTGGACTAGCGGGGGGGACCAAAAACATTCAGTACTTC. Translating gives CASSFGLAGGTKNIQYF.

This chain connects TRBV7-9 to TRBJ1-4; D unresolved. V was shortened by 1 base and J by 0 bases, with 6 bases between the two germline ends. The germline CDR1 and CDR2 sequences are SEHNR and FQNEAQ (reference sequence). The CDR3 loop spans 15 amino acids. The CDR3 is CASSLETPTNEKLFF. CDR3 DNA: TGTGCCAGCAGCTTAGAGACACCAACTAATGAAAAACTGTTTTTT.

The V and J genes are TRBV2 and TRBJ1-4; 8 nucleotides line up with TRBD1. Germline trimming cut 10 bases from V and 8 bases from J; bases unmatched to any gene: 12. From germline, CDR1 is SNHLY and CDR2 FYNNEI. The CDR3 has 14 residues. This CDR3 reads CATRPGQGNEKLFF. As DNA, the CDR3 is TGTGCCACCCGACCCGGACAGGGTAACGAAAAACTGTTTTTT.

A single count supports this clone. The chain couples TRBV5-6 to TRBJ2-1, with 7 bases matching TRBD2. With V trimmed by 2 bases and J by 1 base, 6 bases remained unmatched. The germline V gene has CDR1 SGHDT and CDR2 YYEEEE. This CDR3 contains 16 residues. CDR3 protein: CASSLLAGESYNEQFF. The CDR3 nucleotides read TGTGCCAGCAGCTTATTGGCGGGGGAGTCCTACAATGAGCAGTTCTTC.

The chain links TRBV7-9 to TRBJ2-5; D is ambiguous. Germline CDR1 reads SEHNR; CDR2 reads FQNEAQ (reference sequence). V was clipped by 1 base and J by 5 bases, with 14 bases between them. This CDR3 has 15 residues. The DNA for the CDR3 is TGTGCCAGCAGCTTAGTCTTTGGGGATGGGGAGACCCAGTACTTC. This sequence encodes CASSLVFGDGETQYF.

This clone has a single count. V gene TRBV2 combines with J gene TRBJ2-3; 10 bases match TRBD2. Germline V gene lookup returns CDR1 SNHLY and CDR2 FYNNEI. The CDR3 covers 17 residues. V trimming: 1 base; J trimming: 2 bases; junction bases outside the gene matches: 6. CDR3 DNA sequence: TGTGCCAGCAGTGAAGAGCTAGCGGGGGTATACACAGATACGCAGTATTTT. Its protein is CASSEELAGVYTDTQYF.

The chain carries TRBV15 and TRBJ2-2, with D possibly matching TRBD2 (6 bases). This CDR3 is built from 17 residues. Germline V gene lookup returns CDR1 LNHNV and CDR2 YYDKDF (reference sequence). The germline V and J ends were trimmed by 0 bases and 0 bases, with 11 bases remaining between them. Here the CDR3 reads CATSRDGTGANTGELFF. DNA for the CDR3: TGTGCCACCAGCAGAGATGGGACGGGGGCGAACACCGGGGAGCTGTTTTTT.

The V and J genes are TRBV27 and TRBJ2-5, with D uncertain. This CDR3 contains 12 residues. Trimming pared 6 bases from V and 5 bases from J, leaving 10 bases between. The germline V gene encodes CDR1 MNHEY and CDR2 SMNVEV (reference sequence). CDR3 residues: CASRSTAETQYF. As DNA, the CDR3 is TGTGCCAGCAGATCCACCGCGGAGACCCAGTACTTC.

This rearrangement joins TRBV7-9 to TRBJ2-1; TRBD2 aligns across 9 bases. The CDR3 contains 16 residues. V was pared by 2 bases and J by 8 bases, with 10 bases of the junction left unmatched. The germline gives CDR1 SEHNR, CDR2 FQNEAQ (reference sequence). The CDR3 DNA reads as TGTGCCAGCAGCTTACCACTGGCGGGGGGGCCCTATGAGCAGTTCTTC. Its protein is CASSLPLAGGPYEQFF.

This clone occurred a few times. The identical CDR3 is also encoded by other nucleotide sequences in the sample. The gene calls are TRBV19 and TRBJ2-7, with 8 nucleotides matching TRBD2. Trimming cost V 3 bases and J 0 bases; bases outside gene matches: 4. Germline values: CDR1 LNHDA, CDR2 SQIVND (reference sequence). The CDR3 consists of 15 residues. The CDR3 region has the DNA TGTGCCAGTAGTATTTTCAGCGGGAGCTCCTACGAGCAGTACTTC. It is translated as CASSIFSGSSYEQYF.

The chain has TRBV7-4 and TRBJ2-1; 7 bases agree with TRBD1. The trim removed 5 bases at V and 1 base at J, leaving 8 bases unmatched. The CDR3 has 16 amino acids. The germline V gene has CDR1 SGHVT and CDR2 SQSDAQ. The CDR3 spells CASSDRDGRSYNEQFF. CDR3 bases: TGTGCCAGCAGCGACAGGGATGGGCGTTCCTACAATGAGCAGTTCTTC. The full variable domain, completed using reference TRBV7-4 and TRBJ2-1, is GAGVSQSPRYKVAKRGRDVALRCDSISGHVTLYWYRQTLGQGSEVLTYSQSDAQRDKSGRPSGRFSAERPERSVSTLKIQRTEQGDSAVYLCASSDRDGRSYNEQFFGPGTRLTVL.

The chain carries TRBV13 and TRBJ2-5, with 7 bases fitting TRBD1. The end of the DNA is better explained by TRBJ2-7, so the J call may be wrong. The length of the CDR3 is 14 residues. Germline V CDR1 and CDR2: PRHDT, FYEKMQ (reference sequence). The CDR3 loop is CASSLGGGEYEQYF. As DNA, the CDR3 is TGTGCCAGCAGCTTAGGAGGGGGCGAGTACGAGCAGTACTTC.

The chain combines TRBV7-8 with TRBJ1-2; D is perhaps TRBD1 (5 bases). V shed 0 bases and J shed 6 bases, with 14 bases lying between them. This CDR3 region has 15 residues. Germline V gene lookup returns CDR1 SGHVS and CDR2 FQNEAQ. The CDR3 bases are TGTGCCAGCAGCTTAGCGTCGGTGGGAGGGGATGGCTACACCTTC. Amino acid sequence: CASSLASVGGDGYTF.

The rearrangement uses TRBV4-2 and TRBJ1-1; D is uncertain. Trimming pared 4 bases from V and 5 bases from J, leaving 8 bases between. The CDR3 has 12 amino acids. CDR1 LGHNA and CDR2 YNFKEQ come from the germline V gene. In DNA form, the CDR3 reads TGTGCCAGCAGCCCCCGGGGAACTGAAGCTTTCTTT. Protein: CASSPRGTEAFF.

The CDR3 DNA sequence: TGTGCCAGCATCCCACTAGCGGGGGGAACCTACGAGCAGTACTTC. This encodes CASIPLAGGTYEQYF. This rearrangement joins TRBV7-7 to TRBJ2-7; 12 bases map to TRBD2. J was trimmed by 2 bases and V by 7 bases; bases with no gene match: 6. Germline CDR1 is SSHAT and CDR2 is FNYEAQ (reference sequence). The CDR3 length is 15 residues.

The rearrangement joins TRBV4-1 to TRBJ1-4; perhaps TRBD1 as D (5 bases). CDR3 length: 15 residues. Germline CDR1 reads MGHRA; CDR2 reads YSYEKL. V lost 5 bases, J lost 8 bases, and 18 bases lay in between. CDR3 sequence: CASSTFPGLDEKLFF. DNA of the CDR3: TGCGCCAGCAGCACCTTTCCGGGACTAGACGAAAAACTGTTTTTT.

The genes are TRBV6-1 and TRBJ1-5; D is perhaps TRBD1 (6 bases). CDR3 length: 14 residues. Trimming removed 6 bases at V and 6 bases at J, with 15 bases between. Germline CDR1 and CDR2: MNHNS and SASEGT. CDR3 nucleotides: TGTGCCAGCAGCCCCGGGACAATGAGTCAGCCCCAGCATTTT. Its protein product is CASSPGTMSQPQHF.

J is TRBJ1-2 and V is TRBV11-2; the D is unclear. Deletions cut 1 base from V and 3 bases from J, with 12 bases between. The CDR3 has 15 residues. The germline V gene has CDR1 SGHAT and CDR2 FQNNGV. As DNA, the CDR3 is TGTGCCAGCAGCTTAGCCGCCGGACGGCACTATGGCTACACCTTC. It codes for CASSLAAGRHYGYTF.

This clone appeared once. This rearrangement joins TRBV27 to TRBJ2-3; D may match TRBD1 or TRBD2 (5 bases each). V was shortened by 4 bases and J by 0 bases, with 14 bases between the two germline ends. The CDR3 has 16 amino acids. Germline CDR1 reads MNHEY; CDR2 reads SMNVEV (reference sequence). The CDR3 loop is CASSSGTLTSTDTQYF. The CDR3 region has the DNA TGTGCCAGCAGTTCCGGGACCCTCACTAGCACAGATACGCAGTATTTT.

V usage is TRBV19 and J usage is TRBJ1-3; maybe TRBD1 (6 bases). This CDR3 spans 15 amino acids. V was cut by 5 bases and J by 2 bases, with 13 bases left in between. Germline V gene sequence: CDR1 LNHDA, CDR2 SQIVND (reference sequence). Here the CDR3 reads CASSLAGVAGNTIYF. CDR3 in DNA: TGTGCCAGTAGTCTCGCAGGGGTGGCTGGAAACACCATATATTTT.

CDR3 sequence (DNA): TGTGCCAGCATATCCGGGACAGTTAATGAAAAACTGTTTTTT. It specifies CASISGTVNEKLFF. The rearrangement uses TRBV6-4 and TRBJ1-4; 7 bases agree with TRBD1. CDR3 length equals 14 residues. Looked up from germline, CDR1 is MRHNA and CDR2 is SNTAGT. Trimming removed 7 bases from V and 4 bases from J; junction bases left unmatched: 6.

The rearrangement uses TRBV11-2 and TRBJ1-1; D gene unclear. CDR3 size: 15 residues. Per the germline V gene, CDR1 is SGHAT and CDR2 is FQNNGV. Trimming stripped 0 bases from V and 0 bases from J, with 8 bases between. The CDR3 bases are TGTGCCAGCAGCTTAGAGGGATTTATGAACACTGAAGCTTTCTTT. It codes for CASSLEGFMNTEAFF.

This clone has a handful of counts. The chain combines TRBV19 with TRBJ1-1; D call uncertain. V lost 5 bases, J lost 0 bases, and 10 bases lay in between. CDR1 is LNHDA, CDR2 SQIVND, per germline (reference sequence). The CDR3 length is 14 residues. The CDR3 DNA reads TGTGCCAGTAGTTTGGCTGTTCTGAACACTGAAGCTTTCTTT. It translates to CASSLAVLNTEAFF.

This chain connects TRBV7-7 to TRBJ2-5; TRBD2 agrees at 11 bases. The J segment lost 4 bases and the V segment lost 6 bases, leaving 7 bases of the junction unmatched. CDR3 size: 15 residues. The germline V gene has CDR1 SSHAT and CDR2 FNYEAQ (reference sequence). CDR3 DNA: TGTGCCAGCAGTTATAGCGGGGGGGCAGTAGAGACCCAGTACTTC. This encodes CASSYSGGAVETQYF.

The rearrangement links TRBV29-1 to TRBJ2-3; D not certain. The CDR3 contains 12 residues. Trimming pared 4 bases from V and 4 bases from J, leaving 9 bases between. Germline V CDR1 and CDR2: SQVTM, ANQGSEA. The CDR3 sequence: CSVVLPADTQYF. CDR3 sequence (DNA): TGCAGCGTTGTCTTGCCAGCAGATACGCAGTATTTT.

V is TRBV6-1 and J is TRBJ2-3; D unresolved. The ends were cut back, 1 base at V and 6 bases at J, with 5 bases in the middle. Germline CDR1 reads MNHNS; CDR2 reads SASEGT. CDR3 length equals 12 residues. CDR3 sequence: CASSEVGDTQYF. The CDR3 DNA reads TGTGCCAGCAGTGAAGTCGGGGATACGCAGTATTTT.

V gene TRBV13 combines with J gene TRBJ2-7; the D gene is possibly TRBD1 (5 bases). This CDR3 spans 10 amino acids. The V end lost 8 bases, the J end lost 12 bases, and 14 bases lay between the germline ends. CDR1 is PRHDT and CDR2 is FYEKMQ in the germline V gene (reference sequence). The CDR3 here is CASGGASPYF. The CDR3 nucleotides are TGTGCCAGCGGTGGGGCTTCTCCGTACTTC.